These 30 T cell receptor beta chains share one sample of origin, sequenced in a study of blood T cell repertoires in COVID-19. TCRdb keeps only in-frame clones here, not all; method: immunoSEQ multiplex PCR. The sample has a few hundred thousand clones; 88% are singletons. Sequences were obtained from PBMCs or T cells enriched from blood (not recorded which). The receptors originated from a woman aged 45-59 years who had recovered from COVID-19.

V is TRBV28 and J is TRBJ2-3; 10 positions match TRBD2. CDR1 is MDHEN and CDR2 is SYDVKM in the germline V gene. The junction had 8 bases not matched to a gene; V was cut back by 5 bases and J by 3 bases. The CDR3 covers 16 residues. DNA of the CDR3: TGTGCCAGCAGTACCCGGACTAGCGGTATTACAGATACGCAGTATTTT. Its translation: CASSTRTSGITDTQYF.

The CDR3 coding sequence is TGTGCCAGCAGGTATAGTGGTCGGGCAGATACGCAGTATTTT. Its translation is CASRYSGRADTQYF. This chain links TRBV7-9 with TRBJ2-3; D is undetermined. Trimming shortened V by 6 bases and J by 4 bases, and 14 bases separated the two germline ends. The CDR3 is made up of 14 amino acids. Germline lookup yields CDR1 SEHNR and CDR2 FQNEAQ (reference sequence).

CDR3 sequence reads: CASSSRTGTYNEQFF. The CDR3, as DNA: TGCGCCAGCAGCTCCAGGACAGGAACCTACAATGAGCAGTTCTTC. The genes are TRBV5-1 and TRBJ2-1, with 7 bases matching TRBD1. The V and J ends lost 3 bases and 2 bases, in that order; junction bases with no gene match: 5. The length of the CDR3 is 15 residues. The germline V gene has CDR1 SGHRS and CDR2 YFSETQ. The full variable domain, in which reference TRBV5-1 and TRBJ2-1 provide the parts outside the CDR3, is KAGVTQTPRYLIKTRGQQVTLSCSPISGHRSVSWYQQTPGQGLQFLFEYFSETQRNKGNFPGRFSGRQFSNSRSEMNVSTLELGDSALYLCASSSRTGTYNEQFFGPGTRLTVL.

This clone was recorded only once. Written as DNA, the CDR3 is TGCAGTGCTAGTAGTTTAACCAAGCCCCAAGAGACCCAGTACTTC. Its translation: CSASSLTKPQETQYF. The rearrangement joins TRBV20-1 to TRBJ2-5; D call uncertain. The CDR3 has 15 amino acids. Germline V gives CDR1 DFQATT, CDR2 SNEGSKA (reference sequence). V was trimmed by 3 bases and J by 1 base, leaving 15 bases between them.

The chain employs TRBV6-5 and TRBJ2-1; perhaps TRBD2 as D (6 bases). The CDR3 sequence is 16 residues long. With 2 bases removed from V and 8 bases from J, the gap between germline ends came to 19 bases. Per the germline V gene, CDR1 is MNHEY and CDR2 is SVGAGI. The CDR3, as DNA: TGTGCCAGCAGTTACCGGTCGGTCGGGAGTTTCGATGAGCAGTTCTTC. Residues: CASSYRSVGSFDEQFF.

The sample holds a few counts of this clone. The chain's CDR3 is CASSVQGVTGELFF. The CDR3, as DNA: TGTGCCAGCAGTGTGCAGGGGGTCACCGGGGAGCTGTTTTTT. This sequence joins TRBV6-4 and TRBJ2-2; TRBD1 agrees at 7 bases. The J segment lost 4 bases and the V segment lost 4 bases, leaving 3 bases of the junction unmatched. The CDR3 contains 14 residues. CDR1 MRHNA and CDR2 SNTAGT come from the germline V gene.

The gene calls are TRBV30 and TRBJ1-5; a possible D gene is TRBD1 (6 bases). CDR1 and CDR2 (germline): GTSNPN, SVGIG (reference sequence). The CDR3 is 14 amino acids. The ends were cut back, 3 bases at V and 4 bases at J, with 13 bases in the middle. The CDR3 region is CAWSVRQVNQPQHF. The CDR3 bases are TGTGCCTGGAGCGTACGACAGGTTAATCAGCCCCAGCATTTT. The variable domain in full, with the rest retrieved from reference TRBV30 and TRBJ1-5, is SQTIHQWPATLVQPVGSPLSLECTVEGTSNPNLYWYRQAAGRGLQLLFYSVGIGQISSEVPQNLSASRPQDRQFILSSKKLLLSDSGFYLCAWSVRQVNQPQHFGDGTRLSIL.

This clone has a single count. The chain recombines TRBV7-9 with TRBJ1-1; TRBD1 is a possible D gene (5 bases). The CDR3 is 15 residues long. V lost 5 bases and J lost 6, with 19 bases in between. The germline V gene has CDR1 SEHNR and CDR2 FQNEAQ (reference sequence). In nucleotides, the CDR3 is TGTGCCAGCAGCCCAGATGGCGGGGGTTCCGCTGAAGCTTTCTTT. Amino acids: CASSPDGGGSAEAFF. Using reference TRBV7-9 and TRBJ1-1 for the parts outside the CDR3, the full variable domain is DTGVSQNPRHKITKRGQNVTFRCDPISEHNRLYWYRQTLGQGPEFLTYFQNEAQLEKSRLLSDRFSAERPKGSFSTLEIQRTEQGDSAMYLCASSPDGGGSAEAFFGQGTRLTVV.

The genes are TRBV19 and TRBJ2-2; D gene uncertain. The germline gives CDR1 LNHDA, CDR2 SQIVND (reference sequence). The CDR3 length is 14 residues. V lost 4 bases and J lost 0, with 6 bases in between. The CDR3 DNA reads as TGTGCCAGTAGTAGCCAGACGAACACCGGGGAGCTGTTTTTT. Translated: CASSSQTNTGELFF.

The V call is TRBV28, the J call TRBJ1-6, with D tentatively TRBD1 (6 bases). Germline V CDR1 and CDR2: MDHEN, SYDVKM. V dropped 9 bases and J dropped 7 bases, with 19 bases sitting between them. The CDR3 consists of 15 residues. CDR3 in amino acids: CASHPTGGRNSPLHF. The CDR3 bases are TGTGCCAGTCACCCTACGGGGGGGCGAAATTCACCCCTCCACTTT.

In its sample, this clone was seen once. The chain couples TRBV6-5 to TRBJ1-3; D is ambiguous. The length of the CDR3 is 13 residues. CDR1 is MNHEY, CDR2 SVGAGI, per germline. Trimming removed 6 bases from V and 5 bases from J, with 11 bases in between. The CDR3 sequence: CASRNHARNTIYF. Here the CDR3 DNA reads TGTGCCAGCAGGAACCACGCGAGAAACACCATATATTTT.

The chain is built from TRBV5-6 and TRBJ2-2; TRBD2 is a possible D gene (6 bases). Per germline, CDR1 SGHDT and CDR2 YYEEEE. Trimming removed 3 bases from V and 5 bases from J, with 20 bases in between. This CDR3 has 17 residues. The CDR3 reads CASSSPAGSRGTGELFF. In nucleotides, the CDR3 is TGTGCCAGCAGCTCCCCGGCGGGAAGCCGGGGGACCGGGGAGCTGTTTTTT.

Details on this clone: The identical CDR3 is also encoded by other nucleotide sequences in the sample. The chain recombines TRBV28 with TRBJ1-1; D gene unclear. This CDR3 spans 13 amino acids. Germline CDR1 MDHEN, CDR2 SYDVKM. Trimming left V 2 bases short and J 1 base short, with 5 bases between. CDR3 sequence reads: CASSLPGNTEAFF. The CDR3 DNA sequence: TGTGCCAGCAGTTTACCCGGGAACACTGAAGCTTTCTTT.

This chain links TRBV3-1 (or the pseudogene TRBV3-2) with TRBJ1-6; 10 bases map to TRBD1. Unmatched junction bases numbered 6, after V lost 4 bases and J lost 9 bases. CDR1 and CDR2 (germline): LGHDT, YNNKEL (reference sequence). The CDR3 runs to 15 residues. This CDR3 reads CASSLGTGEVSPLHF. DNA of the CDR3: TGTGCCAGCAGCCTGGGGACAGGGGAAGTTTCACCCCTCCACTTT.

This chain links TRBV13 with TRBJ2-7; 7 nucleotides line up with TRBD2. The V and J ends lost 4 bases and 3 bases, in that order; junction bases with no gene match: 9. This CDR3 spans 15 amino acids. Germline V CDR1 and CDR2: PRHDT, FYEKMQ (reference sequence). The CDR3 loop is CASSSSGLTNYEQYF. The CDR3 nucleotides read TGTGCCAGCAGCTCCTCGGGACTAACAAACTACGAGCAGTACTTC.

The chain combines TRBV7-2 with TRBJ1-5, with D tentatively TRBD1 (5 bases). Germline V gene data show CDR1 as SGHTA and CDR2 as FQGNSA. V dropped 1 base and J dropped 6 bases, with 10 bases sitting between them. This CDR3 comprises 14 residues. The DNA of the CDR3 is TGTGCCAGCAGCTTAGGGCAGGGAACTCAGCCCCAGCATTTT. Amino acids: CASSLGQGTQPQHF.

The CDR3 bases are TGTGCCACCAGTGTAAGCGAGTTCAACTATGGCTACACCTTC. It yields the protein CATSVSEFNYGYTF. The chain recombines TRBV24-1 with TRBJ1-2; no reliable D call. With 5 bases removed from V and 2 bases from J, the gap between germline ends came to 11 bases. Germline CDR1 KGHDR, CDR2 SFDVKD. CDR3 length: 14 amino acids.

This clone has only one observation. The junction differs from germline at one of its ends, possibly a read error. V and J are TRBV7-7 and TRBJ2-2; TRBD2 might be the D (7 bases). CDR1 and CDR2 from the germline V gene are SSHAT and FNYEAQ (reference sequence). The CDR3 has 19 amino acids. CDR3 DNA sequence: TGTGCTAGCAGCCCCCAGAGTAGGGGGGGTGTGCTCTCAACCGGGGAGCTGTTTTTT. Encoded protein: CASSPQSRGGVLSTGELFF.

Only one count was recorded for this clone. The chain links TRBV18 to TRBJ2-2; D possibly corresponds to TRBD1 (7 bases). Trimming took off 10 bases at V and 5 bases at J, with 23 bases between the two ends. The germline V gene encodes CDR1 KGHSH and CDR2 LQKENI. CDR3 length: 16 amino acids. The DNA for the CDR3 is TGTGCCACCAAGAGGACAGGAGGGCCAGGGACCGGGGAGCTGTTTTTT. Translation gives CATKRTGGPGTGELFF.

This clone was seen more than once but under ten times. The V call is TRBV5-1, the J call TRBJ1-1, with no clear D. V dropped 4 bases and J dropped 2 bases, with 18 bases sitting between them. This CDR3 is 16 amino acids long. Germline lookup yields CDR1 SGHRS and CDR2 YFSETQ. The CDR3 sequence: CASSPGGLHDNTEAFF. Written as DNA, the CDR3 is TGCGCCAGCAGCCCGGGAGGGTTACACGACAACACTGAAGCTTTCTTT.

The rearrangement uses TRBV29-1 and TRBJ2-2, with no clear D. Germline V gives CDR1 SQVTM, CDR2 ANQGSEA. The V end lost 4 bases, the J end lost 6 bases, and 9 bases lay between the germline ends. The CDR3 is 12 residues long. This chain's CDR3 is CSVGRNPGELFF. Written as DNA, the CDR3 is TGCAGCGTTGGGAGAAACCCCGGGGAGCTGTTTTTT.

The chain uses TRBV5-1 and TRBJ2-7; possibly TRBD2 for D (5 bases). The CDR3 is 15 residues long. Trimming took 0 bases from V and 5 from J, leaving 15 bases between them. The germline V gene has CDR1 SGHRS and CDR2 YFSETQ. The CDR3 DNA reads TGCGCCAGCAGCTTGGCCAGTGGACTGGGGAACGAGCAGTACTTC. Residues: CASSLASGLGNEQYF.

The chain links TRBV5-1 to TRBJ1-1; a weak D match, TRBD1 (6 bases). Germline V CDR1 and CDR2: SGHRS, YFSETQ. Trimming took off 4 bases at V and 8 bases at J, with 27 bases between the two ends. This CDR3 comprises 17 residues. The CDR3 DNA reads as TGCGCCAGCAGCGACAGGACAGTTCTACAAGAATGGGCCGAAGCTTTCTTT. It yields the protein CASSDRTVLQEWAEAFF. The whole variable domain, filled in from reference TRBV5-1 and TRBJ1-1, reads KAGVTQTPRYLIKTRGQQVTLSCSPISGHRSVSWYQQTPGQGLQFLFEYFSETQRNKGNFPGRFSGRQFSNSRSEMNVSTLELGDSALYLCASSDRTVLQEWAEAFFGQGTRLTVV.

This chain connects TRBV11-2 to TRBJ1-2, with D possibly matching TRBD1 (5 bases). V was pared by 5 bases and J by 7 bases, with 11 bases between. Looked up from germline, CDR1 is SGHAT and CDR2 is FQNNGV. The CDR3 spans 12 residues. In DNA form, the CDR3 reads TGTGCCAGCAGCCCTCAAGGGGTTGGCTACACCTTC. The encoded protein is CASSPQGVGYTF.

The CDR3 loop is CASSPTGGQPQHF. In DNA form, the CDR3 reads TGTGCCAGCTCACCGACAGGGGGACAGCCCCAGCATTTT. The V call is TRBV18, the J call TRBJ1-5, with 9 bases lining up with TRBD1. Germline V CDR1 and CDR2: KGHSH, LQKENI. V shed 3 bases and J 7 bases; nucleotides not matched to a gene: 1. This CDR3 spans 13 amino acids.

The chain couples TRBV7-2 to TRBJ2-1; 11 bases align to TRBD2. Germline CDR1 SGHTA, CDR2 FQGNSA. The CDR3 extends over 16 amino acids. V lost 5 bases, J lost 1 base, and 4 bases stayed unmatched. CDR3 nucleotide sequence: TGTGCCAGCAGCCCGGGACTAGCGGAGTCCTACAATGAGCAGTTCTTC. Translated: CASSPGLAESYNEQFF.

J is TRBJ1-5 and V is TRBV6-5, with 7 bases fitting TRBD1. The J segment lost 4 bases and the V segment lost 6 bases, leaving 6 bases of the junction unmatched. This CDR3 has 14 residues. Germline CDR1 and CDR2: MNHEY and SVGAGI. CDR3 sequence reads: CASRTGLGNQPQHF. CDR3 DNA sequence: TGTGCCAGCAGGACAGGGCTAGGAAATCAGCCCCAGCATTTT.

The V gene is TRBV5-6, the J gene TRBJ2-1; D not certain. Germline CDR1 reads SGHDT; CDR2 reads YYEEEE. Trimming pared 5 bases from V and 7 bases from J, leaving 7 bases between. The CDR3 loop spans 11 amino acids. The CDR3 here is CASRNGNEQFF. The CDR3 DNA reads TGTGCCAGCAGAAACGGGAATGAGCAGTTCTTC.

CDR3 loop: CASSLGLAGGSSYEQYF. Written as DNA, the CDR3 is TGTGCCAGCAGCCTGGGACTAGCGGGAGGGAGTTCCTACGAGCAGTACTTC. The chain links TRBV28 to TRBJ2-7; 16 nucleotides agree with TRBD2. Germline CDR1 MDHEN, CDR2 SYDVKM. Trimming took 6 bases from V and 1 from J; bases not matched to a gene: 6. The CDR3 has 17 amino acids.

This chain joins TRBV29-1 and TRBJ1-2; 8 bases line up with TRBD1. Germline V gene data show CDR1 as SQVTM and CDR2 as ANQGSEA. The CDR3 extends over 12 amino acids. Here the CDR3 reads CRAGQANYGYTF. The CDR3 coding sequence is TGCAGGGCGGGACAGGCTAACTATGGCTACACCTTC.